The T cell receptor (beta chain) described here comes from a study of T cell responses to AZD1222 COVID-19 vaccine. The length of the CDR3 is 17 residues. The trim removed 6 bases at V and 8 bases at J, leaving 12 bases unmatched. Germline V gene data show CDR1 as MGHDK and CDR2 as SYGVNS. In the case of this clone: Its target is unknown.

Study-wide findings and caveats: Only 5 or 6 people who got AZD1222 tested seropositive at baseline. Per reports, nearly half of all spike-specific TCRs target regions that are unmutated in variants. Females outnumbered males among donors, who were mostly white British; clonal diversity was possibly underestimated.

Profiling relied on immunoSEQ multiplex PCR, and the TCRdb table lists in-frame clones only, not all of them. The sample has 100,000 to 150,000 clones, roughly 91% seen once. Material: peripheral blood, obtained on day 0 of MenACWY control vaccination. The source is an adult in good health. The rearrangement joins TRBV25-1 to TRBJ2-1, with 14 bases that match TRBD2. CDR3 nucleotides: TGTGCCAGCAGCGCCACTACCGGGACTAGCGGGAGATATGAGCAGTTCTTC. This gives the protein CASSATTGTSGRYEQFF.